Listed here are 20 T cell receptor beta chains from one sample, sequenced in a study of T-cell memory formation after mild COVID-19. MiXCR, run by TCRdb on the 5' RACE reads, gives a single entry per CDR3 protein. Of 350,000 to 500,000 distinct CDR3 sequences listed, about 25% are singletons. Material for sequencing was PBMCs or a T cell subset sorted from them (not recorded which). The receptors originated from an adult woman who had mild COVID-19 (a few samples of this study predate the infection). Cell type and time point are not known.

The chain is built from TRBV5-1 and TRBJ1-4, with 7 bases that match TRBD1. The length of the CDR3 is 15 residues. The V and J ends lost 0 bases and 7 bases, in that order; junction bases with no gene match: 6. CDR1 and CDR2 (germline): SGHRS, YFSETQ. CDR3 sequence: CASSLDGTDSEKLFF. CDR3 sequence (DNA): TGCGCCAGCAGCTTGGACGGGACAGATTCTGAAAAACTGTTTTTT.

This clonotype came up a few times. The chain recombines TRBV12-3 or TRBV12-4 with TRBJ1-1, with D possibly being TRBD1 (5 bases). Trimming stripped 7 bases from V and 4 bases from J, with 16 bases between. This CDR3 is 14 amino acids long. The CDR3 region is CASTPGRTVTEAFF. The CDR3 DNA sequence: TGTGCCAGCACCCCAGGGAGGACCGTCACTGAAGCTTTCTTT.

The CDR3 DNA reads as TGTGCCAGCAGCTTAACGATGCGGGGCGGAACAGATACGCAGTATTTT. Protein: CASSLTMRGGTDTQYF. This rearrangement joins TRBV7-3 to TRBJ2-3; D perhaps matches TRBD2 (6 bases). Trimming removed 0 bases at V and 3 bases at J, with 13 bases between. The CDR3 totals 16 residues. Germline assignment: CDR1 SGHTA and CDR2 FQGTGA.

The chain joins TRBV12-3 or TRBV12-4 to TRBJ1-5; D is perhaps TRBD1 (5 bases). The length of the CDR3 is 14 residues. V was cut by 6 bases and J by 9 bases, with 18 bases left in between. The CDR3 DNA reads TGTGCCAGCAGATGGGGGGATGTTAGTAGGCCCCAGCATTTT. Its translation: CASRWGDVSRPQHF.

There are a few counts of this clonotype. V is TRBV3-1 and J is TRBJ2-2, with D tentatively TRBD2 (6 bases). Germline assignment: CDR1 LGHDT and CDR2 YNNKEL (reference sequence). The length of the CDR3 is 16 residues. V shed 4 bases and J shed 3 bases, with 15 bases lying between them. This CDR3 is CASSPAGTPDTGELFF. The CDR3 nucleotides read TGTGCCAGCAGCCCCGCGGGGACTCCGGACACCGGGGAGCTGTTTTTT.

The table lists this clonotype with a few counts. The chain couples TRBV11-2 to TRBJ2-3; the D call may be TRBD1 or TRBD2 (5 bases each). V lost 0 bases, J lost 5 bases, and 12 bases lay in between. This CDR3 spans 15 amino acids. CDR1 SGHAT and CDR2 FQNNGV come from the germline V gene. The CDR3 reads CASSLEFSGQDTQYF. For the CDR3, the DNA is TGTGCCAGCAGCTTAGAATTTTCGGGGCAAGATACGCAGTATTTT.

The chain carries TRBV29-1 and TRBJ2-7, with D maybe TRBD1 (5 bases). The CDR3 loop spans 13 amino acids. Germline V gives CDR1 SQVTM, CDR2 ANQGSEA. Deletions cut 5 bases from V and 6 bases from J, with 17 bases between. The CDR3 nucleotides are TGCAGCGTTCGACCAAATACAGGTCTCGAGCAGTACTTC. As protein: CSVRPNTGLEQYF.

The DNA for the CDR3 is TGTGCCACCAGCAGAGCAGGGAACTATGGCTACACCTTC. It encodes CATSRAGNYGYTF. The chain is built from TRBV15 and TRBJ1-2, with D tentatively TRBD1 (5 bases). The germline V gene encodes CDR1 LNHNV and CDR2 YYDKDF (reference sequence). CDR3 length: 13 residues. V lost 1 base, J lost 2 bases, and 5 bases lay in between.

This clonotype was counted only a few times. The chain uses TRBV7-9 and TRBJ2-7; 9 bases map to TRBD2. This CDR3 region has 19 residues. CDR1 SEHNR and CDR2 FQNEAQ come from the germline V gene (reference sequence). Trimming took 0 bases from V and 4 from J; bases not matched to a gene: 16. Written as DNA, the CDR3 is TGTGCCAGCAGCTTAGCAGGCACTAGCGGGCGCCTTGGGGCTTACGAGCAGTACTTC. Translating it yields CASSLAGTSGRLGAYEQYF.

Only a few counts were recorded for this clonotype. V gene TRBV2 combines with J gene TRBJ2-3; D is tentatively TRBD1 or TRBD2 (5 bases each). Trimming cost V 6 bases and J 5 bases, with 18 bases left between them. The CDR3 has 15 residues. Germline CDR1 reads SNHLY; CDR2 reads FYNNEI. DNA of the CDR3: TGTGCCAGCAGCCGGGGCCAGGGACCGATAGATACGCAGTATTTT. Translated, it gives CASSRGQGPIDTQYF.

The V call is TRBV7-9, the J call TRBJ1-2; 8 positions agree with TRBD1. The CDR3 consists of 16 residues. Germline CDR1 and CDR2: SEHNR and FQNEAQ (reference sequence). V was clipped by 6 bases and J by 2 bases; unmatched bases: 11. CDR3 DNA sequence: TGTGCCAGCAGGCGGGGGTTCCCAGGGGGCAACTATGGCTACACCTTC. As protein: CASRRGFPGGNYGYTF.

J is TRBJ2-7 and V is TRBV4-1; TRBD2 agrees at 8 bases. In germline, CDR1 is MGHRA, CDR2 YSYEKL. J lost 4 bases, V lost 4 bases, and 6 bases had no gene match. The CDR3 consists of 14 residues. CDR3 coding DNA: TGCGCCAGCAGCCCCTTAGCGGGGACGTACGAGCAGTACTTC. It codes for CASSPLAGTYEQYF.

This clonotype was counted a few times. V usage is TRBV7-9 and J usage is TRBJ2-1; no clear D. Germline assignment: CDR1 SEHNR and CDR2 FQNEAQ (reference sequence). V was trimmed by 5 bases and J by 9 bases, leaving 11 bases between them. The CDR3 consists of 12 residues. CDR3 protein: CASSQSTGEQFF. The CDR3, as DNA: TGTGCCAGCAGCCAATCCACGGGTGAGCAGTTCTTC. Drawing the rest from reference TRBV7-9 and TRBJ2-1, the complete variable domain is DTGVSQNPRHKITKRGQNVTFRCDPISEHNRLYWYRQTLGQGPEFLTYFQNEAQLEKSRLLSDRFSAERPKGSFSTLEIQRTEQGDSAMYLCASSQSTGEQFFGPGTRLTVL.

This clonotype occurred a few times. The rearrangement joins TRBV7-9 to TRBJ2-5; D may be TRBD2 (5 bases). This CDR3 has 13 amino acids. Between the trimmed V and J ends, which lost 5 bases and 4 bases, there was a span of 11 bases. Germline V lookup: CDR1 SEHNR, CDR2 FQNEAQ (reference sequence). In DNA, the CDR3 is TGTGCCAGCAGCGAAACGGGGATAGAGACCCAGTACTTC. Translation: CASSETGIETQYF.

V and J are TRBV6-5 and TRBJ1-2; possible D gene TRBD1, 6 bases. Germline CDR1 reads MNHEY; CDR2 reads SVGAGI. This CDR3 spans 16 amino acids. The V end was cut by 5 bases, the J end by 5 bases, with 21 bases between. The CDR3 bases are TGTGCCAGCAGTCTCACATCAGGGGAGGGTTGGTATGGCTACACCTTC. Translated: CASSLTSGEGWYGYTF.

The table lists this clonotype with a few counts. The rearrangement uses TRBV18 and TRBJ2-4; no firm D call. The CDR3 spans 13 residues. Trimming pared 2 bases from V and 3 bases from J, leaving 5 bases between. Germline CDR1 KGHSH, CDR2 LQKENI. The chain's CDR3 is CASSPGSKNIQYF. The DNA for the CDR3 is TGTGCCAGCTCACCAGGCAGCAAAAACATTCAGTACTTC. The whole variable domain, remainder taken from reference TRBV18 and TRBJ2-4, is NAGVMQNPRHLVRRRGQEARLRCSPMKGHSHVYWYRQLPEEGLKFMVYLQKENIIDESGMPKERFSAEFPKEGPSILRIQQVVRGDSAAYFCASSPGSKNIQYFGAGTRLSVL.

This clonotype was recorded a few times. This chain links TRBV7-7 with TRBJ2-1; tentatively, D is TRBD2 (5 bases). The CDR3 contains 15 residues. Between the trimmed V and J ends, which lost 5 bases and 3 bases, there was a span of 14 bases. Germline lookup yields CDR1 SSHAT and CDR2 FNYEAQ (reference sequence). The CDR3 sequence: CASSPRFGVYNEQFF. DNA for the CDR3: TGTGCCAGCAGCCCAAGGTTCGGGGTCTACAATGAGCAGTTCTTC.

The rearrangement links TRBV29-1 to TRBJ1-1, with 9 bases aligning to TRBD1. The CDR3 is made up of 12 amino acids. The trim removed 4 bases at V and 6 bases at J, leaving 3 bases unmatched. Germline CDR1 is SQVTM and CDR2 is ANQGSEA. CDR3 in amino acids: CSVGTGVSEAFF. CDR3 bases: TGCAGCGTTGGGACAGGGGTCTCTGAAGCTTTCTTT.

The rearrangement uses TRBV25-1 and TRBJ2-1; 7 positions match TRBD2. Unmatched junction bases numbered 2, after V lost 3 bases and J lost 3 bases. The CDR3 runs 14 residues. Germline V gene lookup returns CDR1 MGHDK and CDR2 SYGVNS. The chain's CDR3 is CASSDTGGYNEQFF. DNA for the CDR3: TGTGCCAGCAGTGATACGGGGGGCTACAATGAGCAGTTCTTC.

This clonotype occurred a few times. The chain has TRBV7-2 and TRBJ1-6; maybe TRBD1 (6 bases). Trimming left V 1 base short and J 9 bases short, with 13 bases between. Germline assignment: CDR1 SGHTA and CDR2 FQGNSA. This CDR3 is 15 amino acids long. CDR3 nucleotide sequence: TGTGCCAGCAGCTTAGTTCAGGGGTTGGGTTCACCCCTCCACTTT. It is translated as CASSLVQGLGSPLHF.